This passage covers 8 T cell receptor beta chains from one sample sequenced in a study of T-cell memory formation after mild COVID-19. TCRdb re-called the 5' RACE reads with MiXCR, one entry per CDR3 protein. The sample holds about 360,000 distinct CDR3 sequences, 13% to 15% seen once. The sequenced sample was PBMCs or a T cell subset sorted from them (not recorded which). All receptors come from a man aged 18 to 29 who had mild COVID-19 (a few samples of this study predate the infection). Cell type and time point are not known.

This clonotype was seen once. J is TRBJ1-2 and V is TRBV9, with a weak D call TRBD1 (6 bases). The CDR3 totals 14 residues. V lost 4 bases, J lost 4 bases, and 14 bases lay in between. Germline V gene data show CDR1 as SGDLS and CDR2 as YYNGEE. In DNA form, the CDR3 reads TGTGCCAGCAGCCTTGGGGGCGCAAGCTATGGCTACACCTTC. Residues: CASSLGGASYGYTF. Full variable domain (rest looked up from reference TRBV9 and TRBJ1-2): DSGVTQTPKHLITATGQRVTLRCSPRSGDLSVYWYQQSLDQGLQFLIQYYNGEERAKGNILERFSAQQFPDLHSELNLSSLELGDSALYFCASSLGGASYGYTFGSGTRLTVV.

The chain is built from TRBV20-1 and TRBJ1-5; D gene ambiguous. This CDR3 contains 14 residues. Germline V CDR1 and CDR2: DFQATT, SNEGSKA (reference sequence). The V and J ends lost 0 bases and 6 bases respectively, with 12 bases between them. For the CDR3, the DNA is TGCAGTGCTAGAGATCCCTGGTTTGGTCAGCCCCAGCATTTT. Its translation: CSARDPWFGQPQHF.

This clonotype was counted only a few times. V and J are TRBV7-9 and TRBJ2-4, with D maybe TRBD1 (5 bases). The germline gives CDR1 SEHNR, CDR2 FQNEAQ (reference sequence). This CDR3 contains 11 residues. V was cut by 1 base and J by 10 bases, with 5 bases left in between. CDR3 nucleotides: TGTGCCAGCAGCTTAGAGGGGATTCAGTACTTC. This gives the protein CASSLEGIQYF.

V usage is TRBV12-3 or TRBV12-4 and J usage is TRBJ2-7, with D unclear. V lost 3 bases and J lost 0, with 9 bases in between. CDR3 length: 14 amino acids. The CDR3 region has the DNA TGTGCCAGCAGTTTTTTTAGTTTCTCCTACGAGCAGTACGTC. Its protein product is CASSFFSFSYEQYV.

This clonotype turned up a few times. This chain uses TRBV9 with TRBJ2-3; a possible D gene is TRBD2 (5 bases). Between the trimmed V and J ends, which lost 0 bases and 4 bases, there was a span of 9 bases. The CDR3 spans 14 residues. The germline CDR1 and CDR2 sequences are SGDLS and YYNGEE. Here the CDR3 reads CASSVGLRADTQYF. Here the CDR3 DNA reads TGTGCCAGCAGCGTAGGGTTGCGGGCAGATACGCAGTATTTT.

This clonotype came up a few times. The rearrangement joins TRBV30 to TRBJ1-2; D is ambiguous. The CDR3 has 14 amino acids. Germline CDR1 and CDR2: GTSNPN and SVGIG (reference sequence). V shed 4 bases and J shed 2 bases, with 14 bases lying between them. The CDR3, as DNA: TGTGCCTGGACCGATCGGGCGTCCAACTATGGCTACACCTTC. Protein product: CAWTDRASNYGYTF.

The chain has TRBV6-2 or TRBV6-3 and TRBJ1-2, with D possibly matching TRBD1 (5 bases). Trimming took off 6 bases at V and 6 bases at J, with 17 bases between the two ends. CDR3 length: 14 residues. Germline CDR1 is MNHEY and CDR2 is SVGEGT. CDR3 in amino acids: CASSLTGRGNGYTF. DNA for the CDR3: TGTGCCAGCAGCCTCACAGGCCGCGGCAATGGCTACACCTTC.

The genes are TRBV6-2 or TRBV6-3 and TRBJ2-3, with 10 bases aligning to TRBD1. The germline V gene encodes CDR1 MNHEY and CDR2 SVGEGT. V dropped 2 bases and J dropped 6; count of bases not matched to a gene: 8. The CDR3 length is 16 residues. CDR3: CASSYTGTGVTDTQYF. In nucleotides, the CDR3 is TGTGCCAGCAGTTACACCGGGACAGGGGTAACGGATACGCAGTATTTT.